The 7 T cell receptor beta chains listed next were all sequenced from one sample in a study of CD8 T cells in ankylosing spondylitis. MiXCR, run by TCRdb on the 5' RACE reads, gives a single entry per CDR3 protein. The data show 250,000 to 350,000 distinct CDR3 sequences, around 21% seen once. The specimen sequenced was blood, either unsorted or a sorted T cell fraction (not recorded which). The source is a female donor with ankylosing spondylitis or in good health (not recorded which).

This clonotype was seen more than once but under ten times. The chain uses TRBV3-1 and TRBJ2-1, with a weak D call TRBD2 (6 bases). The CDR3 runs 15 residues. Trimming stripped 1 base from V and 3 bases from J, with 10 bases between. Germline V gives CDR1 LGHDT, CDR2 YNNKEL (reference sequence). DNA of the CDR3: TGTGCCAGCAGCCAAGTAGCGGTCGGCTACAATGAGCAGTTCTTC. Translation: CASSQVAVGYNEQFF.

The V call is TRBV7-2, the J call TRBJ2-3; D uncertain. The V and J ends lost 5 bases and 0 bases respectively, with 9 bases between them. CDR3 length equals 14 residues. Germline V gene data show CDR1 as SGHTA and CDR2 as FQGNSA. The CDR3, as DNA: TGTGCCAGCAGCCCAACAGCTAGCACAGATACGCAGTATTTT. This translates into CASSPTASTDTQYF. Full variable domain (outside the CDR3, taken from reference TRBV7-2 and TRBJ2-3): GAGVSQSPSNKVTEKGKDVELRCDPISGHTALYWYRQSLGQGLEFLIYFQGNSAPDKSGLPSDRFSAERTGGSVSTLTIQRTQQEDSAVYLCASSPTASTDTQYFGPGTRLTVL.

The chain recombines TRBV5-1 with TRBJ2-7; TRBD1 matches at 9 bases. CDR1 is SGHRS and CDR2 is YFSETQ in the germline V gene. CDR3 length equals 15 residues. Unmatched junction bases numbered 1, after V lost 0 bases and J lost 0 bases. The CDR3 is CASSLGDRDSYEQYF. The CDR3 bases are TGCGCCAGCAGCTTGGGGGACAGGGACTCCTACGAGCAGTACTTC.

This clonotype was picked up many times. The CDR3 region has the DNA TGTGCCAGCAGTGAGCGGTTTAGGAAAAACATTCAGTACTTC. Residues: CASSERFRKNIQYF. The chain has TRBV12-3 or TRBV12-4 and TRBJ2-4, with D possibly TRBD2 on 5 matching bases. The CDR3 contains 14 residues. Between the trimmed V and J ends, which lost 5 bases and 4 bases, there was a span of 12 bases.

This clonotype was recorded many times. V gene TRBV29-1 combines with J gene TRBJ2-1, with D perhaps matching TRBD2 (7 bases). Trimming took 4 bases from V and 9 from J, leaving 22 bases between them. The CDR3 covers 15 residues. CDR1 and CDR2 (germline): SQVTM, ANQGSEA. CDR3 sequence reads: CSVVQGGGGSAEQFF. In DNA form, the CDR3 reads TGCAGCGTTGTACAAGGGGGGGGAGGAAGTGCTGAGCAGTTCTTC.

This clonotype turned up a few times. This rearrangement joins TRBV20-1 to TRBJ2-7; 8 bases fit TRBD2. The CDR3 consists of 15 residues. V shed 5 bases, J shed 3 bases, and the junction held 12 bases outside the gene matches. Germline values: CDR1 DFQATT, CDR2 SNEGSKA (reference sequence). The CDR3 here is CSAGRGVAGNYEQYF. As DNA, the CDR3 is TGCAGTGCTGGGCGGGGGGTAGCGGGGAACTACGAGCAGTACTTC.

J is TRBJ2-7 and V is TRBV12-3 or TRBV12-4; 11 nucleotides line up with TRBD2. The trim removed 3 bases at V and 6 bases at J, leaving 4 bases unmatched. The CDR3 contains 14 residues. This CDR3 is CASSFPGTSGEQYF. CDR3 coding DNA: TGTGCCAGCAGTTTCCCCGGGACTAGCGGCGAGCAGTACTTC.